The present entry profiles one T cell receptor beta chain with its context. These data originate in a study of Tregs in tolerant kidney transplant recipients. The protocol was immunoSEQ multiplex PCR, while the TCRdb copy is restricted to in-frame clones and leaves out a portion. The repertoire has around 230,000 clones, about four fifths of them found once; the top ten carry about 0.58%. V was trimmed by 2 bases and J by 1 base, leaving 12 bases between them. CDR3 length: 15 residues. The germline V gene encodes CDR1 SGHTA and CDR2 FQGNSA. The origin of this receptor is a human donor in good health. Specimen: CD4+ T cells from blood. The gene calls are TRBV7-2 and TRBJ2-7; D gene ambiguous. The CDR3, as DNA: TGTGCCAGCAGCTTAAGCCATTCTGGGTCCTACGAGCAGTACTTC. Amino acids: CASSLSHSGSYEQYF.